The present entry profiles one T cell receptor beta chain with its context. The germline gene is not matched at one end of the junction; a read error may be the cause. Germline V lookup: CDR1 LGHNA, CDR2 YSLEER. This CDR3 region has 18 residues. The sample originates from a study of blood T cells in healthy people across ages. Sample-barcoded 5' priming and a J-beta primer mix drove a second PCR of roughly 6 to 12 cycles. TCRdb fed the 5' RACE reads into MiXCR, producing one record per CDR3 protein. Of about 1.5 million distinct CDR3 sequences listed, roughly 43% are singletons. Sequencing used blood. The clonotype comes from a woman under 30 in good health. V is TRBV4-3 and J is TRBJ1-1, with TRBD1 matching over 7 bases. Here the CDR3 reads CTSSQEPLTGASNTEAFF. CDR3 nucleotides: TGCACCAGCAGCCAAGAACCCCTCACAGGGGCTTCGAACACTGAAGCTTTCTTT.